One TCR beta chain is described in this entry. Its antigen is unknown. Sequencing used immunoSEQ multiplex PCR; TCRdb keeps in-frame clones, though not all of them. The sample comprises about 23,000 clones, 90% of which are singletons, and less than 2% rests with the top ten. These data come from a study of graft-versus-host responses after intestinal transplantation. Study-level background: Each patient got anti-thymocyte globulin induction, then tacrolimus and steroids for roughly 3 years.

Study findings and constraints: Levels of circulating GvH clones at their peak were associated with early post-transplant HvG declines. Graft-donor T cell macrochimerism in patients accompanied high graft-versus-host to host-versus-graft clonal ratios in allografts. Recipient marrow harbored GvH clones, some of which surfaced first in ileum or blood.

The clonotype was recovered from a human patient who received an intestinal transplant, so some T cells may come from the graft donor. Sequencing was performed on PBMCs, taken roughly 38 days after intestinal transplant.

The DNA for the CDR3 is TGTGCCAGCAGTTCAACCCAGGGAAATTCACCCCTCCACTTT. Its protein product is CASSSTQGNSPLHF. The chain carries TRBV28 and TRBJ1-6; a weak D match, TRBD1 (5 bases). The CDR3 length is 14 residues. Germline lookup yields CDR1 MDHEN and CDR2 SYDVKM. V was pared by 4 bases and J by 7 bases, with 11 bases between.